The subject of this entry is one T cell receptor (beta chain). This entry comes from a study of blood T cell repertoires in COVID-19. The method was immunoSEQ multiplex PCR; TCRdb's version includes in-frame clones alone and lacks a portion of them. The data hold approximately 250,000 clones, with 88% observed a single time. CDR1 is LNHNV and CDR2 is YYDKDF in the germline V gene (reference sequence). The V and J ends lost 0 bases and 11 bases, in that order; junction bases with no gene match: 11. CDR3 size: 16 residues. Recruitment covered 25 or so US areas and drew participants whose ages spanned 18 to 89 years.

This sequence was found in a woman younger than 45 who had recovered from COVID-19. V and J are TRBV15 and TRBJ1-4; TRBD1 matches at 8 bases. The sequencing sample was made of PBMCs or T cells enriched from blood (not recorded which). CDR3 residues: CATSRETFQGAAKLFF. CDR3 DNA sequence: TGTGCCACCAGCAGAGAAACCTTTCAGGGGGCGGCCAAACTGTTTTTT.